Reported below is one T cell receptor beta chain. Its cognate antigen has yet to be identified. Within one base of it there is no much larger clone, and no base qualities were kept. Explained via the paper, the time point label denotes: about 28 days (+/-7) after the second vaccine dose. AZD1222 recipients whose second dose came at about 4 weeks and those whose second dose came at about 12 weeks were combined into one group, since spike-specific TCR depth and breadth did not differ between the two schedules. Samples from vaccinated people were obtained from the UK trials COV001 and COV002, which included a single-blind randomized controlled phase 2/3 trial of AZD1222 (ChAdOx1 nCoV-19) in healthy adults. Trial participant PBMC samples were collected at day 0 and day 28 after the second dose for TCRbeta chain sequencing. The data were taken from a study of T cell responses to AZD1222 COVID-19 vaccine (dated by TCRdb to the early 2020s). Describing the broader study: TCR sequencing was performed for roughly 250 trial participants, of whom approximately 200 were given two doses of AZD1222 and some 25 were given two doses of MenACWY control vaccine. Trial participants were enrolled into age subgroups of 18-55, 56-69 and 70-plus years, which contained around 150, 28 and 57 TCR-sequenced participants, respectively.

V was cut back by 3 bases and J by 0 bases, leaving a gap of 5 bases between them. Per the germline V gene, ENHRY is the CDR1 and SYGVKD is the CDR2. Measured from the cysteine to the phenylalanine, the CDR3 is 13 residues long. Only CDR3 DNA is held: 39 bases, read in frame from base 1. Here is what the overall study found, with its caveats: CD4 TCRs associated with the vaccine covered the entire spike protein, and the dominant responses were in regions 160-218 and 743-854. Reportedly, close to half of the unique spike-specific TCRs recognized epitopes lying outside the regions that are mutated in the B.1.351 and B.1.1.7 variants. In the small 56-69-year group, the increase in depth fell short of significance, most likely because of low power. A significant rise in spike-specific TCR breadth and depth was observed after two AZD1222 doses relative to day 0 and relative to MenACWY recipients. Because no day 14 peak-response samples were available, repertoires were characterized only after the peak T cell response. Most participants were white British and females outnumbered males, and the authors suggested that clonal diversity may have been underestimated. Conclusions about previously exposed vaccinees are limited because only six or seven AZD1222 recipients were SARS-CoV-2 seropositive at baseline.

The CDR3 regions of human TCRbeta chains were analyzed by immunosequencing. The study's own analysis went as follows. Repertoire TCRs were checked for matches against a reference library of SARS-CoV-2-specific TCRs that had been generated using the MIRA antigen-specificity platform. Breadth was defined as the fraction of unique TCRs that were SARS-CoV-2-associated. Depth was defined as the fraction of total T cells that were SARS-CoV-2-associated. Using the MIRA data, each spike-specific TCR was assigned both to the spike region to which the TCR was reactive and to a CD4 or CD8 class. Log10-transformed breadth and depth values were compared by one-way ANOVA with Sidak's multiple comparisons tests. TCRdb obtained this table from immuneACCESS and retained in-frame rearrangements with V and J assigned. These tables miss some clones; where compared with another copy, unresolved V genes account for less than half of the shortfall, and the remainder is unexplained. Clone size and V and J calls were adopted from that table, with D and trimming inferred from the DNA. The sample profile shows about 130,000 clones; nearly 90% of them were found once. The ten largest clonotypes hold about 9.9% of the sample.

The sequence links TRBV10-3 to TRBJ1-2, with the D gene uncertain. The sequence was collected from an adult who received the AZD1222 COVID-19 vaccine. The sample consisted of peripheral blood, taken 28 days after the second AZD1222 dose. This receptor has the CDR3 CAISDLANYGYTF. DNA sequence: TGTGCCATCAGTGATCTAGCTAACTATGGCTACACCTTC.